The T cell receptor beta chain under discussion was sequenced for a study of CD8+ T cells in alopecia areata. Treatment described: oral pan-JAK inhibitor, 5-10 mg twice daily. T lymphocytes (CD4+ and CD8+) were sorted from PBMCs. Once RNA had been extracted, it was reverse transcribed into cDNA to act as the sequencing template. Assay: immunoSEQ multiplex PCR; the TCRdb copy retains only in-frame clones and omits some. Counted here are hundreds of thousands of clones, 58% occurring once; the ten biggest clones make up about 1.8%. CDR1 GTSNPN and CDR2 SVGIG come from the germline V gene (reference sequence). The CDR3 is 12 amino acids. The V gene lost 2 bases and the J gene lost 6 bases, with 10 bases spanning the gap. Study outcomes and limitations: Normal scalp had lower clonality than lesional scalp, with alopecia totalis/universalis lesions showing this most strongly. Scalp samples also contribute reads from the resident alphabeta T cells found in normal skin.

As concerns this clone: What it recognizes is unknown.

The V call is TRBV30, the J call TRBJ1-1; D is unresolved. The receptor comes from a human donor with alopecia areata. The sequencing used CD4+ T cells sorted from blood, collected at week 24, from a patient treated with tofacitinib. CDR3 bases: TGTGCCTGGAGTAGCCCGAGCCCTGAAGCTTTCTTT. This gives the protein CAWSSPSPEAFF.